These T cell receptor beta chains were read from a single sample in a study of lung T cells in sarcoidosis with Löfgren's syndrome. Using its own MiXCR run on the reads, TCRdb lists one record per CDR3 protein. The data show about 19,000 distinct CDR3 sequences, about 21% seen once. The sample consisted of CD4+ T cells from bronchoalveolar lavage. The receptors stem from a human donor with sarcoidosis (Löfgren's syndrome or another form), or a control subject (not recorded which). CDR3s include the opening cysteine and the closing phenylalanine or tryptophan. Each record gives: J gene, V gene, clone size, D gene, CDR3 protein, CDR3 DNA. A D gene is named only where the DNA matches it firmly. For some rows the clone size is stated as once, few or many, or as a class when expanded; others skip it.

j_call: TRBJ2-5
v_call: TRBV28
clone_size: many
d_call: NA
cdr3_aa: CASGLAGGETQYF
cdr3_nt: TGTGCCAGCGGCTTGGCGGGCGGAGAGACCCAGTACTTC

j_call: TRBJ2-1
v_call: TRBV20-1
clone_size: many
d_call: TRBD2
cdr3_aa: CSARESSGRAINEQFF
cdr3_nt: TGCAGTGCTAGGGAATCTAGCGGGAGGGCGATAAATGAGCAGTTCTTC

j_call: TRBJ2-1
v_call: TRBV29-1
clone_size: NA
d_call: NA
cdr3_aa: CSVEDGAVDFF
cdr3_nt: TGCAGCGTTGAAGATGGAGCAGTAGACTTCTTC

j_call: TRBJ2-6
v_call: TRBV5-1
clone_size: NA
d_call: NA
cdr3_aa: CASSLGGGSGANVLTF
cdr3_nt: TGCGCCAGCAGCTTGGGAGGGGGCTCTGGGGCCAACGTCCTGACTTTC

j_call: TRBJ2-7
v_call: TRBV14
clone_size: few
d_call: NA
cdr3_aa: CASSQRQVYEQYF
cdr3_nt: TGTGCCAGCAGCCAGCGACAGGTCTACGAGCAGTACTTC

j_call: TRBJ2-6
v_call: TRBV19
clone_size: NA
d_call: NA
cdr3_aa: CASSIQKGSSAGANVLTF
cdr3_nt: TGTGCCAGTAGTATTCAGAAAGGATCTAGCGCCGGGGCCAACGTCCTGACTTTC

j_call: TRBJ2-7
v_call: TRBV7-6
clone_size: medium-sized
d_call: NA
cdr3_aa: CASSADPYEQYF
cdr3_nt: TGTGCCAGCAGCGCCGATCCCTACGAGCAGTACTTC

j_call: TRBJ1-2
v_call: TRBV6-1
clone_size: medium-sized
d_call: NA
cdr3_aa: CAIGVEQGRRGYTF
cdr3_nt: TGTGCCATAGGAGTTGAACAGGGACGGAGAGGCTACACCTTC

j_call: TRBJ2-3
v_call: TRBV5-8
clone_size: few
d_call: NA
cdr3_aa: CASSFFSGGTRIDTQYF
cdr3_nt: TGTGCCAGCAGCTTTTTTTCAGGGGGGACCAGGATTGATACGCAGTATTTT

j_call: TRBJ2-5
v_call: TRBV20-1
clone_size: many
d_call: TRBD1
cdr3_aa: CSAATGGEETQYF
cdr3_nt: TGCAGTGCTGCGACAGGGGGCGAGGAGACCCAGTACTTC

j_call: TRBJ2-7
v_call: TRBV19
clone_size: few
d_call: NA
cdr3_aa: CASSIASGGYEQYF
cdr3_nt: TGTGCCAGTAGTATAGCCTCCGGTGGGTACGAGCAGTACTTC

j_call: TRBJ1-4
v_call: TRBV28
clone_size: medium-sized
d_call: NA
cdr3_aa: CASSLTGEKLFF
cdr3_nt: TGTGCCAGCAGCCTTACTGGGGAAAAACTGTTTTTT

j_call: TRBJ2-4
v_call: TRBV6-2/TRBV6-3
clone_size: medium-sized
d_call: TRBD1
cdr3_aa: CASSSRQGKNIQYF
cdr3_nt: TGTGCCAGCAGTTCACGACAGGGTAAAAACATTCAGTACTTC

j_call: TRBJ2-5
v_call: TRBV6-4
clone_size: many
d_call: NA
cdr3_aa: CASSKLQETQYF
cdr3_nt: TGTGCCAGCAGTAAGCTGCAAGAGACCCAGTACTTC

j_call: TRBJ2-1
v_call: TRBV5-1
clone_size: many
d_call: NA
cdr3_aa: CASSLVGDSGYNEQFF
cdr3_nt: TGCGCCAGCAGCTTGGTAGGAGATAGCGGTTACAATGAGCAGTTCTTC

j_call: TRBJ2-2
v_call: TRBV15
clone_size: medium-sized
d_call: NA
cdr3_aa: CATSSDKGRVGTGELFF
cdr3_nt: TGTGCCACCAGCAGTGATAAGGGCAGGGTAGGCACCGGGGAGCTGTTTTTT

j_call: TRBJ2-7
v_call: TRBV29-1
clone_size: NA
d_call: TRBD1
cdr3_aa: CSVEEGTGGYEQYF
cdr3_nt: TGCAGCGTTGAAGAGGGGACAGGGGGCTACGAGCAGTACTTC

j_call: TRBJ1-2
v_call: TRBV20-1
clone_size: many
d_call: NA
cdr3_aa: CSARGRPNYGYTF
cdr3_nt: TGCAGTGCTAGAGGCCGACCGAACTATGGCTACACCTTC

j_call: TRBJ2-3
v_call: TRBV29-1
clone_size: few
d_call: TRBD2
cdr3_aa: CSASGLAGVSTDTQYF
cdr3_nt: TGCAGCGCTTCGGGACTAGCGGGAGTATCCACAGATACGCAGTATTTT

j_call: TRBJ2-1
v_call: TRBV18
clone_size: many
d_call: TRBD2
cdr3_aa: CASSQNSGLVYNEQFF
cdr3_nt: TGTGCCAGCTCACAGAACTCCGGACTAGTTTACAATGAGCAGTTCTTC

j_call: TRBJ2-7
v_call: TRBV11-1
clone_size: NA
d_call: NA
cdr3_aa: CASSRGWGNEQYF
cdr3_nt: TGTGCCAGCAGCCGGGGGTGGGGGAACGAGCAGTACTTC

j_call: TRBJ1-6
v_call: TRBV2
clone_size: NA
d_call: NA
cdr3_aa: CASSGAGLPREALHF
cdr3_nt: TGTGCCAGCAGTGGGGCCGGGCTCCCGAGGGAGGCCCTCCACTTT

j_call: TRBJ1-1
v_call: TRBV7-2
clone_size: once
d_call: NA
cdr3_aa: CASSREPIARTEAFF
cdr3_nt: TGTGCCAGCAGCCGGGAACCAATCGCGAGGACTGAAGCTTTCTTT

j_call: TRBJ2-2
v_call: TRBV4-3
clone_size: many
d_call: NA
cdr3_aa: CASSHGPRLRGTGELFF
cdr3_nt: TGCGCCAGCAGCCATGGACCCCGTCTAAGGGGCACCGGGGAGCTGTTTTTT

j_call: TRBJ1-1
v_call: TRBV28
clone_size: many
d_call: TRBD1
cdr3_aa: CASSWDRTNTEAFF
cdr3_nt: TGTGCCAGCAGTTGGGACAGGACGAACACTGAAGCTTTCTTT

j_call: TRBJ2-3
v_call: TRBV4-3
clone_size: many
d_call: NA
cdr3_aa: CASSRRAGGTDTQYF
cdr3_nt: TGCGCCAGCAGCCGACGGGCAGGGGGCACAGATACGCAGTATTTT

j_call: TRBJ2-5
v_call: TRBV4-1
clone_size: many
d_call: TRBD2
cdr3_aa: CASSHLISGITQETQYF
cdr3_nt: TGCGCCAGCAGCCATCTTATTAGCGGGATTACCCAAGAGACCCAGTACTTC

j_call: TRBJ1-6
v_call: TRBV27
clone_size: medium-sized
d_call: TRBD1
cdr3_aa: CASRSYLYRGNSPLHF
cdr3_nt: TGTGCCAGCAGGTCATACTTGTACAGGGGTAATTCACCCCTCCACTTT

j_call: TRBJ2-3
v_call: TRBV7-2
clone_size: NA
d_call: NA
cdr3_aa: CASSLSTGTQYF
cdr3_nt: TGTGCCAGCAGCTTGAGCACAGGTACGCAGTATTTT

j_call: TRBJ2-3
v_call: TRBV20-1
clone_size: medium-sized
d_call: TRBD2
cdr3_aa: CSGIPFLAGFTDTQYF
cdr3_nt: TGCAGTGGTATCCCGTTCCTAGCGGGATTCACAGATACGCAGTATTTT

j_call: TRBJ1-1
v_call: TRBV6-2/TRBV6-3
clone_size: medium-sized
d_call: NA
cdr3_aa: CASRNGVRTEAFF
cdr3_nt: TGTGCCAGCAGAAACGGAGTTCGAACTGAAGCTTTCTTT

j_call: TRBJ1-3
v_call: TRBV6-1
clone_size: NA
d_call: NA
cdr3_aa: CASSRTLPGSTIYF
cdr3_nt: TGTGCCAGCAGTCGGACCCTCCCAGGAAGCACCATATATTTT

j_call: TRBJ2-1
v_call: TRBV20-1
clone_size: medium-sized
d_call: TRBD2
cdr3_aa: CSAQSIAGGLNEQFF
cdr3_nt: TGCAGTGCTCAGAGCATAGCGGGAGGGCTAAATGAGCAGTTCTTC

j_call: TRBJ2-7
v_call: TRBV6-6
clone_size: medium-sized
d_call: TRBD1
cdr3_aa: CASSYSGYRGYEQYF
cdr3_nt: TGTGCCAGCAGTTACTCGGGGTACAGGGGGTACGAGCAGTACTTC

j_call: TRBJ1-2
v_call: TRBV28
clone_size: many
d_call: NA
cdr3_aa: CASSLGGGNYGYTF
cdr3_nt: TGTGCCAGCAGTTTAGGGGGGGGGAACTATGGCTACACCTTC

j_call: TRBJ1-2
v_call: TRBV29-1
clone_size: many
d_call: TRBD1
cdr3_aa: CSVPPEGQGDTNYGYTF
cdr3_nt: TGCAGCGTCCCACCAGAGGGACAGGGGGACACTAACTATGGCTACACCTTC

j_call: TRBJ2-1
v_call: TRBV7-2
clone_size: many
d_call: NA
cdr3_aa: CASSLGRLVYNEQFF
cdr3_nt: TGTGCCAGCAGCTTAGGGCGACTAGTATACAATGAGCAGTTCTTC

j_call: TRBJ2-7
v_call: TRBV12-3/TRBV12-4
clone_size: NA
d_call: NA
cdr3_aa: CASSSVSYEQYF
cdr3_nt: TGTGCCAGCAGTTCCGTCTCCTACGAGCAGTACTTC

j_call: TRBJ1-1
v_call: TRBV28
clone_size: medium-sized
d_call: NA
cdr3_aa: CASKSTGTEAFF
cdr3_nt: TGTGCCAGCAAATCAACGGGCACTGAAGCTTTCTTT

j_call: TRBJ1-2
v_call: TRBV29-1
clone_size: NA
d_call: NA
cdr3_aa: CSVGQDNYGYTF
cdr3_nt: TGCAGCGTTGGACAGGATAACTATGGCTACACCTTC

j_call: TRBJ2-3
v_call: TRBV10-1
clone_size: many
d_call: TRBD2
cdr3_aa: CASSGPLGLAGAVTDTQYF
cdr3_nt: TGCGCCAGCAGTGGGCCCCTGGGACTAGCGGGAGCTGTGACAGATACGCAGTATTTT

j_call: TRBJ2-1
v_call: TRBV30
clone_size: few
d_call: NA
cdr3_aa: CAWRRGHNNEQFF
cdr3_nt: TGTGCCTGGAGGCGCGGCCACAACAATGAGCAGTTCTTC

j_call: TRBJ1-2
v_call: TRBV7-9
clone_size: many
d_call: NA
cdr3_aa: CASSLGQSYGYTF
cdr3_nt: TGTGCCAGCAGCTTAGGACAGAGCTATGGCTACACCTTC

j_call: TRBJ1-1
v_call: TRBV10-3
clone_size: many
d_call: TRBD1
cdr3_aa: CAAQGAMNTEAFF
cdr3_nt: TGTGCCGCCCAGGGGGCTATGAACACTGAAGCTTTCTTT

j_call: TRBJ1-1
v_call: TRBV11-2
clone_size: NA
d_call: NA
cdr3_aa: CVSSLGVRNTEAFF
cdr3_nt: TGTGTCAGCAGCTTAGGGGTGAGGAACACTGAAGCTTTCTTT

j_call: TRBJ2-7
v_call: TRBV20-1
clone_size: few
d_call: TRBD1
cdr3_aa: CSARTPTGEQYF
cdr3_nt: TGCAGTGCTAGAACACCGACAGGGGAGCAGTACTTC

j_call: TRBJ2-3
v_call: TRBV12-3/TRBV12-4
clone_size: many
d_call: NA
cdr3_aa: CASSSPQGIGLGDTQYF
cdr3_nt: TGTGCCAGCAGTTCCCCACAGGGCATAGGACTGGGGGATACGCAGTATTTT

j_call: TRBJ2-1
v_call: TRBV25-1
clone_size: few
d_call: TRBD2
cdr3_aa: CASSEGSGGVNEQFF
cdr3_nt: TGTGCCAGCAGTGAAGGGTCGGGAGGTGTCAATGAGCAGTTCTTC

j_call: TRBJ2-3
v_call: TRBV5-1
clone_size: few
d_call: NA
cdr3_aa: CASSLGQVTDTQYF
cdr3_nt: TGCGCCAGCAGCTTGGGACAGGTCACAGATACGCAGTATTTT

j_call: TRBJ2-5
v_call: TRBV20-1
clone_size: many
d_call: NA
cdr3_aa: CSASFAEETQYF
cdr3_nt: TGCAGTGCTAGTTTTGCGGAAGAGACCCAGTACTTC

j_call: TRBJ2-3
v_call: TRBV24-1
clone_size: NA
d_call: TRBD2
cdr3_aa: CTTSDYRLAGGQDTQYF
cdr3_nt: TGTACCACCAGTGACTACCGACTAGCGGGAGGGCAAGATACGCAGTATTTT

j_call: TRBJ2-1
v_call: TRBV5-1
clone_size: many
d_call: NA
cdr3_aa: CASSLDGSIVYNEQFF
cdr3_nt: TGCGCCAGCAGCTTGGATGGGTCTATCGTGTACAATGAGCAGTTCTTC

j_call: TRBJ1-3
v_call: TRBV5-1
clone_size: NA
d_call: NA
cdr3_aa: CASSLFEAGNTIYF
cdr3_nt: TGCGCCAGCAGCTTGTTTGAGGCGGGAAACACCATATATTTT

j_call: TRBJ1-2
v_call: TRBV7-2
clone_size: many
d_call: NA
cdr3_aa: CASSLGSGYTF
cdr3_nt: TGTGCCAGCAGCTTGGGTAGTGGCTACACCTTC

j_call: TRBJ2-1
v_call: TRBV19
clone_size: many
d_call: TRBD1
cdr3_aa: CASTGQGYNEQFF
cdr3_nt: TGTGCCAGTACGGGACAGGGGTACAATGAGCAGTTCTTC

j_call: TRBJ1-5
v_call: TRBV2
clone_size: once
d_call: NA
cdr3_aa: CASDEGQNNQLQHF
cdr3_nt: TGTGCCAGCGACGAAGGACAGAACAATCAGCTCCAGCATTTT

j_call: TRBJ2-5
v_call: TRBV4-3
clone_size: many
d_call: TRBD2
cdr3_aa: CASSQEAGYQETQYF
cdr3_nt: TGCGCCAGCAGCCAAGAAGCGGGATACCAAGAGACCCAGTACTTC

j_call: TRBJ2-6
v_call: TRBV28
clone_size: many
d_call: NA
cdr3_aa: CASRRGGDSGANVLTF
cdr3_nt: TGTGCCAGCAGACGAGGGGGGGACTCTGGGGCCAACGTCCTGACTTTC

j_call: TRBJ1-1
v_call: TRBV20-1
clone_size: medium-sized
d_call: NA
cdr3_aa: CSARASVNTEAFF
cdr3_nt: TGCAGTGCTAGGGCGTCTGTGAACACTGAAGCTTTCTTT